Listed below are T cell receptor beta chains from one sample, sequenced in a study of T cell repertoires in cytomegalovirus infection. For these receptors, no antigen is known. TCRdb recomputed calls from the reads with MiXCR, one row per CDR3 protein. The table shows 300,000 to 400,000 distinct CDR3 sequences, with approximately 32% occurring only once. The sample here was cultured PBMCs, taken from culture after CMV antigen stimulation. The receptors originated from a human donor in good health (CMV status not recorded). Some clones in this sample may be carry-over from other donors' samples. CDR3s include the opening cysteine and the closing phenylalanine or tryptophan. The order of the fields is J gene, V gene, D gene, clone size, CDR3 DNA, CDR3 protein. A D gene is named only where the DNA matches it firmly. Expanded clones get a size class; other rows say once, few or many, or leave the size out.

j_gene: TRBJ2-1
v_gene: TRBV7-6
d_gene: NA
abundance: many
CDR3nt: TGTGCCAGCAGCTTAGGACCGGGAGTCTACAATGAGCAGTTCTTC
CDR3aa: CASSLGPGVYNEQFF

j_gene: TRBJ2-3
v_gene: TRBV19
d_gene: TRBD1
abundance: NA
CDR3nt: TGTGCCAGCAGACAGGGGGCGAGAGATACGCAGTATTTT
CDR3aa: CASRQGARDTQYF

j_gene: TRBJ2-2
v_gene: TRBV27
d_gene: TRBD1
abundance: NA
CDR3nt: TGTGCCAGCAGTTTATTCGGACAGGGTAGGGGCACCGGGGAGCTGTTTTTT
CDR3aa: CASSLFGQGRGTGELFF

j_gene: TRBJ1-5
v_gene: TRBV7-8
d_gene: NA
abundance: NA
CDR3nt: TGTGCCAGCAGCCCACTGACGGGGCTGGATGGCAATCAGCCCCAGCATTTT
CDR3aa: CASSPLTGLDGNQPQHF

j_gene: TRBJ1-1
v_gene: TRBV7-3
d_gene: NA
abundance: many
CDR3nt: TGTGCCAGCAGCCTCTCCGGGACGGTTACTGAAGCTTTCTTT
CDR3aa: CASSLSGTVTEAFF

j_gene: TRBJ2-1
v_gene: TRBV2
d_gene: NA
abundance: NA
CDR3nt: TGTGCCAGCAGTGTAGACAGCGCTACTGGGGATGAGCAGTTCTTC
CDR3aa: CASSVDSATGDEQFF

j_gene: TRBJ2-5
v_gene: TRBV28
d_gene: NA
abundance: NA
CDR3nt: TGTGCCAGCAGTTTTTTGGGGGAGACCCAGTACTTC
CDR3aa: CASSFLGETQYF

j_gene: TRBJ2-3
v_gene: TRBV28
d_gene: TRBD2
abundance: NA
CDR3nt: TGTGCCAGCACCCGCCACGGCGGGAGGAAGTTAGATACGCAGTATTTT
CDR3aa: CASTRHGGRKLDTQYF

j_gene: TRBJ1-1
v_gene: TRBV29-1
d_gene: NA
abundance: few
CDR3nt: TGCAGCGTTGTCATTAACACTGAAGCTTTCTTT
CDR3aa: CSVVINTEAFF

j_gene: TRBJ1-6
v_gene: TRBV20-1
d_gene: TRBD1
abundance: few
CDR3nt: TGCAGTGCTAGGGGGGCGACAGGGAGTACCAATTCACCCCTCCACTTT
CDR3aa: CSARGATGSTNSPLHF

j_gene: TRBJ2-3
v_gene: TRBV7-4
d_gene: NA
abundance: NA
CDR3nt: TGTGCCAGCAGCTTCAAGGGGTTGTCGCGAGGTACGCAGTATTTT
CDR3aa: CASSFKGLSRGTQYF

j_gene: TRBJ2-3
v_gene: TRBV10-3
d_gene: TRBD2
abundance: once
CDR3nt: TGTGCCATCAGTGAGTCGCGGGGGACAGATACGCAGTATTTT
CDR3aa: CAISESRGTDTQYF

j_gene: TRBJ2-1
v_gene: TRBV6-6
d_gene: TRBD2
abundance: NA
CDR3nt: TGTGCCAGCAAAATACTGGGGGAGGGCGGAAATGAGCAGTTCTTC
CDR3aa: CASKILGEGGNEQFF